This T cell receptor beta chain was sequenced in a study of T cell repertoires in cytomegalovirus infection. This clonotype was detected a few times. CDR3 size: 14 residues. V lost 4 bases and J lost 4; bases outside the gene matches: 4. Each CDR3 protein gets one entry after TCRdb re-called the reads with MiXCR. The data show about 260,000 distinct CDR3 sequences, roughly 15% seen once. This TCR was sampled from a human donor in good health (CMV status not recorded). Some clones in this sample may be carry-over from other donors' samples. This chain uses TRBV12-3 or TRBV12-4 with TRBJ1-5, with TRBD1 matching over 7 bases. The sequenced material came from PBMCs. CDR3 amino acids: CASSWTGMNQPQHF. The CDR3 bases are TGTGCCAGCAGTTGGACAGGAATGAATCAGCCCCAGCATTTT.